The rows below give T cell receptor beta chains drawn from one sample of a study of cytomegalovirus exposure and HLA in healthy donors. Generated by immunoSEQ multiplex PCR, the TCRdb table keeps only in-frame clones and is missing some. The table records around 140,000 clones, about 80% of them present only once. Sequenced: PBMCs. All receptors derive from a woman aged 55-70 years in good health and CMV-seropositive. CDR3s include the opening cysteine and the closing phenylalanine or tryptophan. D genes are given only for firm matches. Clone size, where shown, is once, few, many, or a class for clones that have expanded.

>TRBJ1-5|NA|TRBV5-5|NA
CASSLVAGGNQPQHF
TGTGCCAGCAGCTTGGTAGCAGGGGGCAATCAGCCCCAGCATTTT
>TRBJ2-7|once|TRBV5-1|TRBD1
CASSPGGYEQYF
TGCGCCAGCTCCCCAGGGGGCTACGAGCAGTACTTC
>TRBJ2-2|once|TRBV29-1|NA
CSVEGLVGGELFF
TGCAGCGTTGAAGGACTAGTCGGCGGGGAGCTGTTTTTT
>TRBJ2-7|once|TRBV2|TRBD1
CASSATGGGYEQYF
TGTGCCAGCAGCGCCACAGGGGGAGGCTACGAGCAGTACTTC
>TRBJ2-7|NA|TRBV19|TRBD2
CASSPRTSLSYEQYF
TGTGCCAGTAGTCCTCGGACTAGCCTCTCCTACGAGCAGTACTTC
>TRBJ2-3|once|TRBV5-1|TRBD2
CASSSRLAGGTDTQYF
TGCGCCAGCAGCTCCCGTTTAGCGGGGGGGACAGATACGCAGTATTTT
>TRBJ2-5|few|TRBV6-1|NA
CASSEWSGDQETQYF
TGTGCCAGCAGTGAATGGAGCGGAGACCAAGAGACCCAGTACTTC
>TRBJ2-7|NA|TRBV13|NA
CASSLTRDWQAEQYF
TGTGCCAGCAGCTTAACCCGGGACTGGCAGGCCGAGCAGTACTTC
>TRBJ2-7|NA|TRBV10-3|NA
CAISPTRGEQYF
TGTGCCATCAGTCCCACGAGGGGGGAGCAGTACTTC
>TRBJ2-5|NA|TRBV10-1|NA
CASSEPGKGRTETQYF
TGCGCCAGCAGTGAGCCGGGAAAAGGCCGAACGGAGACCCAGTACTTC